What follows are 10 T cell receptor beta chains derived from one specimen sequenced in a study of blood T cell repertoires in COVID-19. Only in-frame clones appear in the TCRdb table, and some are missing; sequencing was by immunoSEQ multiplex PCR. Among 150,000 to 160,000 clones, over 70% were seen once, and the ten largest hold roughly 0.58%. The sample taken for sequencing was peripheral blood. The receptors stem from a man aged 60 to 75 with acute or convalescent COVID-19.

This sequence joins TRBV19 and TRBJ2-3; 9 bases fit TRBD1. The CDR3 extends over 14 amino acids. Losses at the gene ends were 4 bases for V and 4 bases for J; bases not matched to a gene: 3. Germline CDR1 LNHDA, CDR2 SQIVND (reference sequence). CDR3 sequence: CASSNRGLADTQYF. CDR3 DNA sequence: TGTGCCAGTAGTAACAGGGGGCTAGCAGATACGCAGTATTTT.

CDR3 nucleotide sequence: TGTGCCAGCAGTTTTCAAGGGGCTGGGAACACTGAAGCTTTCTTT. Protein product: CASSFQGAGNTEAFF. The V gene is TRBV28, the J gene TRBJ1-1; perhaps TRBD1 as D (5 bases). This CDR3 is 15 amino acids long. CDR1 MDHEN and CDR2 SYDVKM come from the germline V gene. V was shortened by 3 bases and J by 1 base, with 12 bases between the two germline ends.

This clone was found a few times. The chain links TRBV7-6 to TRBJ2-3, with 9 bases fitting TRBD2. CDR1 is SGHVS and CDR2 is FNYEAQ in the germline V gene. This CDR3 spans 16 amino acids. The V segment lost 1 base and the J segment 4 bases; nucleotides outside the gene matches: 6. The CDR3 DNA reads as TGTGCCAGCAGCTTAGGTGCGGGAGGGCCGGCAGATACGCAGTATTTT. The encoded protein is CASSLGAGGPADTQYF.

The rearrangement links TRBV3-1 (or the pseudogene TRBV3-2) to TRBJ2-3; 10 bases line up with TRBD2. Unmatched junction bases numbered 10, after V lost 4 bases and J lost 0 bases. Germline loops: CDR1 LGHDT, CDR2 YNNKEL (reference sequence). The CDR3 spans 18 residues. CDR3 DNA sequence: TGTGCCAGCAGCCCCCGACTAGCGGGCTTAACTAGCACAGATACGCAGTATTTT. Amino acids: CASSPRLAGLTSTDTQYF.

This sequence joins TRBV5-4 and TRBJ2-7; 10 bases agree with TRBD2. The V and J ends lost 5 bases and 0 bases, in that order; junction bases with no gene match: 5. This CDR3 is built from 15 residues. CDR1 is SGHNT and CDR2 is YYREEE in the germline V gene (reference sequence). The CDR3 sequence is CASRSGTSDSYEQYF. CDR3 sequence (DNA): TGTGCCAGCAGATCCGGGACTAGCGACTCCTACGAGCAGTACTTC.

The V call is TRBV2, the J call TRBJ2-7, with 9 nucleotides matching TRBD2. Germline loops: CDR1 SNHLY, CDR2 FYNNEI. This CDR3 is 14 amino acids long. V dropped 6 bases and J dropped 0; count of bases not matched to a gene: 3. CDR3 sequence reads: CASRTSGSSYEQYF. CDR3 DNA: TGTGCCAGCAGGACTAGCGGATCCTCCTACGAGCAGTACTTC.

V is TRBV7-3 and J is TRBJ2-1; 12 positions agree with TRBD1. Germline loops: CDR1 SGHTA, CDR2 FQGTGA. The length of the CDR3 is 15 residues. The ends lost 5 bases at V and 8 bases at J; junction bases unmatched: 7. The CDR3 protein is CASSPTGQGAHEQFF. The CDR3 nucleotides are TGTGCCAGCAGCCCAACGGGACAGGGGGCGCATGAGCAGTTCTTC.

This CDR3 reads CASSLKQNTGELFF. CDR3 nucleotide sequence: TGCGCCAGCAGCTTGAAACAGAACACCGGGGAGCTGTTTTTT. The V call is TRBV5-1, the J call TRBJ2-2; no reliable D call. The CDR3 has 14 residues. Trimming took 1 base from V and 1 from J, leaving 5 bases between them. Germline assignment: CDR1 SGHRS and CDR2 YFSETQ.

The V and J genes are TRBV6-2 or TRBV6-3 and TRBJ2-5; TRBD1 matches 11 bases. Germline V gene lookup returns CDR1 MNHEY and CDR2 SVGEGT. The CDR3 covers 14 residues. J lost 5 bases, V lost 6 bases, and 5 bases had no gene match. CDR3 coding DNA: TGTGCCAGCAGCTCGGGACAGGGGGGGGAGACCCAGTACTTC. It codes for CASSSGQGGETQYF.

This clone appeared a single time. The chain combines TRBV18 with TRBJ2-4, with TRBD1 matching 8 bases. J lost 0 bases, V lost 6 bases, and 19 bases had no gene match. CDR1 and CDR2 from the germline V gene are KGHSH and LQKENI. CDR3 length equals 20 residues. The CDR3 loop is CASSLRSGTGIGQAKNIQYF. The DNA of the CDR3 is TGTGCCAGCTCCCTACGATCCGGGACAGGAATCGGGCAAGCCAAAAACATTCAGTACTTC.